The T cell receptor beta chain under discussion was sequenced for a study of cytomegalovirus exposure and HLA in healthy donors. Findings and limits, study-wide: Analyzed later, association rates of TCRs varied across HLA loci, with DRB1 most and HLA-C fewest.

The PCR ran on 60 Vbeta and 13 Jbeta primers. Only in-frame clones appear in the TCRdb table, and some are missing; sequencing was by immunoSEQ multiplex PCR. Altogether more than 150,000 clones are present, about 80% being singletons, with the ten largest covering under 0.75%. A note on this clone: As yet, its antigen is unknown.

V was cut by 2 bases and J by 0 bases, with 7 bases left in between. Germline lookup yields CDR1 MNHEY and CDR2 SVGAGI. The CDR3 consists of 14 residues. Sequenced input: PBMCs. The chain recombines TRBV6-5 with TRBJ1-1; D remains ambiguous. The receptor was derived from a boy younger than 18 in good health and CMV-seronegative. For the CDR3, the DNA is TGTGCCAGCAGTTACAACCAGATGAACACTGAAGCTTTCTTT. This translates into CASSYNQMNTEAFF.